These 24 T cell receptor beta chains were sequenced from one sample in a study of T cell responses to AZD1222 COVID-19 vaccine. Data came from immunoSEQ multiplex PCR; TCRdb stores just in-frame clones and leaves some out. The sample carries 99,000 or so clones, more than 75% recorded once. Here the sequenced sample was peripheral blood, taken on day 0 of AZD1222 vaccination. The receptor source for this set is an adult in good health.

This clone appeared once. J is TRBJ2-7 and V is TRBV6-2 or TRBV6-3; 14 bases line up with TRBD2. This CDR3 comprises 17 residues. J lost 2 bases, V lost 2 bases, and 5 bases had no gene match. The germline V gene has CDR1 MNHEY and CDR2 SVGEGT. The CDR3 loop is CASSYATSGRATYEQYF. Here the CDR3 DNA reads TGTGCCAGCAGTTACGCGACTAGCGGGAGGGCCACCTACGAGCAGTACTTC.

The chain employs TRBV6-5 and TRBJ2-7; D may be TRBD2 (7 bases). Germline V gene data show CDR1 as MNHEY and CDR2 as SVGAGI. V lost 8 bases, J lost 6 bases, and 20 bases lay in between. This CDR3 has 14 residues. The CDR3 nucleotides are TGTGCCAGCGGACGAGGGGGGGCGCTCTCCGAGCAGTACTTC. Translated, it gives CASGRGGALSEQYF.

The genes are TRBV5-1 and TRBJ2-2; D perhaps matches TRBD1 (6 bases). V was shortened by 0 bases and J by 0 bases, with 9 bases between the two germline ends. The CDR3 runs 16 residues. Germline CDR1 and CDR2: SGHRS and YFSETQ. CDR3 sequence: CASSLAGTPNTGELFF. The CDR3 DNA follows: TGCGCCAGCAGCTTGGCCGGGACACCGAACACCGGGGAGCTGTTTTTT.

V gene TRBV12-3 or TRBV12-4 combines with J gene TRBJ1-2; D gene uncertain. V lost 1 base and J 8 bases, leaving 11 bases between the germline ends. The CDR3 is 13 residues long. CDR3 loop: CASSLGSGWGYTF. CDR3 nucleotides: TGTGCCAGCAGTTTAGGTTCCGGCTGGGGCTACACCTTC.

The CDR3 loop is CASSGEASGGYNEQFF. The DNA of the CDR3 is TGCGCCAGCAGTGGAGAGGCTAGCGGGGGGTACAATGAGCAGTTCTTC. This chain uses TRBV10-1 with TRBJ2-1, with 11 bases identical to TRBD2. In germline, CDR1 is WNHNN, CDR2 SYGVQD (reference sequence). The CDR3 totals 16 residues. The ends lost 4 bases at V and 4 bases at J; junction bases unmatched: 6.

The chain employs TRBV7-9 and TRBJ2-2; D possibly corresponds to TRBD2 (5 bases). The CDR3 sequence is 16 residues long. The germline V gene has CDR1 SEHNR and CDR2 FQNEAQ (reference sequence). The ends were cut back, 3 bases at V and 1 base at J, with 12 bases in the middle. In nucleotides, the CDR3 is TGTGCCAGCAGCTTCAGGAGCGGAGGGAACACCGGGGAGCTGTTTTTT. This encodes CASSFRSGGNTGELFF.

The V call is TRBV6-2 or TRBV6-3, the J call TRBJ2-2, with TRBD2 identical over 9 bases. Germline CDR1 MNHEY, CDR2 SVGEGT. V shed 2 bases and J 0 bases; nucleotides not matched to a gene: 4. The CDR3 loop spans 17 amino acids. Here the CDR3 reads CASSYPLAGSNTGELFF. In nucleotides, the CDR3 is TGTGCCAGCAGTTACCCCCTAGCGGGGTCGAACACCGGGGAGCTGTTTTTT.

This sequence joins TRBV18 and TRBJ2-7; D gene ambiguous. Germline values: CDR1 KGHSH, CDR2 LQKENI. This CDR3 is built from 13 residues. Trimming cost V 2 bases and J 2 bases, with 7 bases left between them. CDR3 sequence reads: CASSPYGAYEQYF. The CDR3 region has the DNA TGTGCCAGCTCACCATATGGGGCCTACGAGCAGTACTTC. Looking up the rest from reference TRBV18 and TRBJ2-7 gives the full variable domain: NAGVMQNPRHLVRRRGQEARLRCSPMKGHSHVYWYRQLPEEGLKFMVYLQKENIIDESGMPKERFSAEFPKEGPSILRIQQVVRGDSAAYFCASSPYGAYEQYFGPGTRLTVT.

The chain is built from TRBV30 and TRBJ1-6, with D uncertain. Germline V lookup: CDR1 GTSNPN, CDR2 SVGIG (reference sequence). The CDR3 runs to 12 residues. Trimming took 4 bases from V and 7 from J, leaving 8 bases between them. Here the CDR3 DNA reads TGTGCCTGGACTAGTAGGAATTCACCCCTCCACTTT. Encoded protein: CAWTSRNSPLHF.

This clone was seen only once. The chain uses TRBV29-1 and TRBJ2-1; 9 positions match TRBD2. V dropped 8 bases and J dropped 7; count of bases not matched to a gene: 6. Germline V gene lookup returns CDR1 SQVTM and CDR2 ANQGSEA. The CDR3 is made up of 12 amino acids. The DNA for the CDR3 is TGCAGCATGAATAGCGGGAGTAATGAGCAGTTCTTC. It encodes CSMNSGSNEQFF.

This rearrangement joins TRBV6-5 to TRBJ2-2; a possible D gene is TRBD1 (5 bases). Germline V gene lookup returns CDR1 MNHEY and CDR2 SVGAGI. V was trimmed by 8 bases and J by 7 bases, leaving 20 bases between them. CDR3 length: 15 amino acids. CDR3 sequence reads: CASSNGPQGGGELFF. The CDR3 DNA reads TGTGCCAGCTCTAACGGCCCCCAGGGTGGCGGGGAGCTGTTTTTT.

The V call is TRBV7-2, the J call TRBJ2-2; no clear D gene. This CDR3 is built from 14 residues. The germline V and J ends were trimmed by 0 bases and 7 bases, with 9 bases remaining between them. Germline CDR1 reads SGHTA; CDR2 reads FQGNSA. The CDR3 DNA reads as TGTGCCAGCAGCTTAGCTTGGTCAAACGGGGAGCTGTTTTTT. Its protein is CASSLAWSNGELFF. Using reference TRBV7-2 and TRBJ2-2 for the parts outside the CDR3, the full variable domain is GAGVSQSPSNKVTEKGKDVELRCDPISGHTALYWYRQSLGQGLEFLIYFQGNSAPDKSGLPSDRFSAERTGGSVSTLTIQRTQQEDSAVYLCASSLAWSNGELFFGEGSRLTVL.

This chain links TRBV6-2 or TRBV6-3 with TRBJ2-5; D could derive from TRBD1 or TRBD2 (5 bases each). Deletions cut 0 bases from V and 1 base from J, with 6 bases between. Germline V lookup: CDR1 MNHEY, CDR2 SVGEGT. This CDR3 has 14 residues. CDR3 region: CASSYSGPQETQYF. CDR3 sequence (DNA): TGTGCCAGCAGTTACTCGGGACCCCAAGAGACCCAGTACTTC.

The genes are TRBV2 and TRBJ1-4, with D tentatively TRBD1 (5 bases). The V end was cut by 6 bases, the J end by 2 bases, with 7 bases between. The germline V gene encodes CDR1 SNHLY and CDR2 FYNNEI. The CDR3 has 13 amino acids. CDR3 bases: TGTGCCAGCAGGCAGGGCACTAATGAAAAACTGTTTTTT. The encoded protein is CASRQGTNEKLFF.

CDR3 amino acids: CATSVSGTGELFF. For the CDR3, the DNA is TGTGCCACCAGTGTATCGGGCACCGGGGAGCTGTTTTTT. V and J are TRBV24-1 and TRBJ2-2, with D unclear. CDR1 is KGHDR, CDR2 SFDVKD, per germline. The CDR3 extends over 13 amino acids. V shed 5 bases and J shed 4 bases, with 7 bases lying between them.

V and J are TRBV6-5 and TRBJ2-1; D uncertain. Germline V lookup: CDR1 MNHEY, CDR2 SVGAGI. V lost 0 bases and J lost 0, with 9 bases in between. The CDR3 loop spans 16 amino acids. CDR3 in amino acids: CASSYSAENSYNEQFF. CDR3 coding DNA: TGTGCCAGCAGTTACTCGGCGGAAAACTCCTACAATGAGCAGTTCTTC.

The J gene is TRBJ2-1, the V gene TRBV15; TRBD2 agrees at 7 bases. CDR1 is LNHNV, CDR2 YYDKDF, per germline (reference sequence). The CDR3 has 16 residues. V lost 0 bases and J lost 5; bases outside the gene matches: 7. The CDR3 loop reads CATSRERGRLDNEQFF. As DNA, the CDR3 is TGTGCCACCAGCAGAGAGCGGGGGAGACTAGACAATGAGCAGTTCTTC.

The V gene is TRBV7-8, the J gene TRBJ2-2; D remains unclear. This CDR3 is built from 14 residues. V gave up 1 base and J gave up 3 bases, with 6 bases separating them. The germline V gene encodes CDR1 SGHVS and CDR2 FQNEAQ. The CDR3 spells CASSLVSYTGELFF. CDR3 in DNA: TGTGCCAGCAGCTTAGTCAGCTACACCGGGGAGCTGTTTTTT.

The V gene is TRBV6-4, the J gene TRBJ2-7; 13 bases match TRBD2. CDR1 is MRHNA, CDR2 SNTAGT, per germline. Germline trimming cut 4 bases from V and 0 bases from J; bases unmatched to any gene: 9. The CDR3 has 18 residues. The CDR3 protein is CASSAGTSGTTNSYEQYF. In nucleotides, the CDR3 is TGTGCCAGCAGTGCCGGGACTAGCGGGACGACCAACTCCTACGAGCAGTACTTC.

The rearrangement links TRBV28 to TRBJ2-7; 7 bases agree with TRBD2. The V and J ends lost 6 bases and 3 bases, in that order; junction bases with no gene match: 5. This CDR3 comprises 13 residues. Germline CDR1 MDHEN, CDR2 SYDVKM. The CDR3 protein is CASRPGLYYEQYF. The CDR3 DNA reads TGTGCCAGCAGACCGGGACTATACTACGAGCAGTACTTC.

The chain links TRBV4-2 to TRBJ2-2; D is unresolved. The V gene's germline CDR1 is LGHNA and CDR2 YNFKEQ. The CDR3 loop spans 14 amino acids. The germline V and J ends were trimmed by 1 base and 6 bases, with 9 bases remaining between them. CDR3 amino acids: CASSQGGPAGELFF. The CDR3 DNA follows: TGTGCCAGCAGCCAAGGGGGTCCAGCCGGGGAGCTGTTTTTT.

V gene TRBV30 combines with J gene TRBJ2-1; 9 nucleotides align to TRBD2. Looked up from germline, CDR1 is GTSNPN and CDR2 is SVGIG (reference sequence). V lost 3 bases to trimming and J lost 7 bases; unmatched junction nucleotides: 7. This CDR3 has 14 residues. CDR3: CAWSQLAGANEQFF. CDR3 sequence (DNA): TGTGCCTGGAGCCAGTTAGCGGGAGCGAATGAGCAGTTCTTC. Together with reference TRBV30 and TRBJ2-1, the CDR3 gives the full variable domain: SQTIHQWPATLVQPVGSPLSLECTVEGTSNPNLYWYRQAAGRGLQLLFYSVGIGQISSEVPQNLSASRPQDRQFILSSKKLLLSDSGFYLCAWSQLAGANEQFFGPGTRLTVL.

This rearrangement joins TRBV11-3 to TRBJ1-6, with a tentative D call TRBD1 (5 bases). Trimming took 1 base from V and 8 from J, leaving 9 bases between them. This CDR3 comprises 14 residues. Per germline, CDR1 SGHNT and CDR2 YENEEA. Written as DNA, the CDR3 is TGTGCCAGCAGCTTAGGGTGGGGGGATTCACCCCTCCACTTT. This translates into CASSLGWGDSPLHF.

This clone is a singleton in its sample. The chain recombines TRBV13 with TRBJ2-4; D not resolved. The CDR3 runs to 12 residues. Trimming pared 6 bases from V and 0 bases from J, leaving 3 bases between. Germline lookup yields CDR1 PRHDT and CDR2 FYEKMQ (reference sequence). This CDR3 is CASSRAKNIQYF. For the CDR3, the DNA is TGTGCCAGCAGTAGAGCCAAAAACATTCAGTACTTC. The variable domain in full, completed from reference TRBV13 and TRBJ2-4, reads AAGVIQSPRHLIKEKRETATLKCYPIPRHDTVYWYQQGPGQDPQFLISFYEKMQSDKGSIPDRFSAQQFSDYHSELNMSSLELGDSALYFCASSRAKNIQYFGAGTRLSVL.